What follows are 8 T cell receptor beta chains derived from one specimen sequenced in a study of cytomegalovirus exposure and HLA in healthy donors. The PCR employed 60 Vbeta primers together with 13 Jbeta primers. Libraries were prepared by immunoSEQ multiplex PCR; TCRdb keeps only in-frame clonotypes and omits some of them. The sample holds some 130,000 clones, more than 80% seen once. Sequenced input: PBMCs. The receptors were gathered from a man aged 40-50 years in good health and CMV-seronegative.

The chain couples TRBV5-1 to TRBJ1-1, with a possible D match to TRBD1 (6 bases). Trimming stripped 3 bases from V and 1 base from J, with 16 bases between. Per germline, CDR1 SGHRS and CDR2 YFSETQ. The CDR3 spans 16 residues. The CDR3 sequence is CASSWDTSWGNTEAFF. The DNA for the CDR3 is TGCGCCAGCAGCTGGGACACCTCTTGGGGGAACACTGAAGCTTTCTTT. The full variable domain, with the rest looked up from reference TRBV5-1 and TRBJ1-1, is KAGVTQTPRYLIKTRGQQVTLSCSPISGHRSVSWYQQTPGQGLQFLFEYFSETQRNKGNFPGRFSGRQFSNSRSEMNVSTLELGDSALYLCASSWDTSWGNTEAFFGQGTRLTVV.

The chain couples TRBV5-6 to TRBJ1-2, with 9 bases that match TRBD1. From germline, CDR1 is SGHDT and CDR2 YYEEEE. CDR3 length: 13 residues. The trim removed 4 bases at V and 6 bases at J, leaving 4 bases unmatched. The DNA for the CDR3 is TGTGCCAGCAGCCCCTACAGGGGGCATGGCTACACCTTC. Translating it yields CASSPYRGHGYTF.

This clone was seen just once. The chain employs TRBV9 and TRBJ2-2; 9 bases align to TRBD2. The CDR3 sequence is 16 residues long. Germline loops: CDR1 SGDLS, CDR2 YYNGEE. J was trimmed by 6 bases and V by 2 bases; bases with no gene match: 8. CDR3 protein: CASSVGLAGKAGELFF. The CDR3 DNA sequence: TGTGCCAGCAGCGTCGGCCTAGCGGGGAAAGCCGGGGAGCTGTTTTTT. The full variable domain, completed using reference TRBV9 and TRBJ2-2, is DSGVTQTPKHLITATGQRVTLRCSPRSGDLSVYWYQQSLDQGLQFLIQYYNGEERAKGNILERFSAQQFPDLHSELNLSSLELGDSALYFCASSVGLAGKAGELFFGEGSRLTVL.

V gene TRBV5-1 combines with J gene TRBJ2-2, with D unresolved. The V gene's germline CDR1 is SGHRS and CDR2 YFSETQ. Trimming pared 2 bases from V and 1 base from J, leaving 9 bases between. The CDR3 contains 15 residues. The CDR3 DNA is TGCGCCAGCAGCTTAGACACCCTGAACACCGGGGAGCTGTTTTTT. Amino acid sequence: CASSLDTLNTGELFF.

V is TRBV28 and J is TRBJ2-3; 8 nucleotides match TRBD2. The CDR3 loop spans 14 amino acids. With 6 bases clipped from V and 3 bases from J, the junction kept 5 bases outside the gene matches. Germline V gives CDR1 MDHEN, CDR2 SYDVKM. As DNA, the CDR3 is TGTGCCAGCAGAACGGGGGGGCTTACAGATACGCAGTATTTT. Its translation: CASRTGGLTDTQYF.

V usage is TRBV28 and J usage is TRBJ1-2, with 8 positions matching TRBD1. This CDR3 contains 12 residues. With 7 bases clipped from V and 5 bases from J, the junction kept 3 bases outside the gene matches. Germline-derived CDR1 and CDR2 are MDHEN and SYDVKM. The CDR3 region is CASMYRGYGYTF. CDR3 sequence (DNA): TGTGCCAGCATGTACAGGGGGTATGGCTACACCTTC.

V and J are TRBV5-1 and TRBJ2-1; TRBD2 matches at 8 bases. The CDR3 extends over 19 amino acids. The germline CDR1 and CDR2 sequences are SGHRS and YFSETQ. V was pared by 4 bases and J by 0 bases, with 15 bases of the junction left unmatched. CDR3 nucleotides: TGCGCCAGCAGCCCTTTGGGAGGTAGCGGGGCCAGCTCCTACAATGAGCAGTTCTTC. Protein sequence: CASSPLGGSGASSYNEQFF. Full variable domain (missing parts from reference TRBV5-1 and TRBJ2-1): KAGVTQTPRYLIKTRGQQVTLSCSPISGHRSVSWYQQTPGQGLQFLFEYFSETQRNKGNFPGRFSGRQFSNSRSEMNVSTLELGDSALYLCASSPLGGSGASSYNEQFFGPGTRLTVL.

The chain links TRBV5-4 to TRBJ2-7, with 10 bases lining up with TRBD2. The CDR3 spans 12 residues. The ends lost 4 bases at V and 10 bases at J; junction bases unmatched: 5. From germline, CDR1 is SGHNT and CDR2 YYREEE (reference sequence). In DNA, the CDR3 is TGTGCCAGCAGCATGAGCGGGAGGGAACAGTACTTC. It encodes CASSMSGREQYF. Looking up the rest from reference TRBV5-4 and TRBJ2-7 gives the full variable domain: ETGVTQSPTHLIKTRGQQVTLRCSSQSGHNTVSWYQQALGQGPQFIFQYYREEENGRGNFPPRFSGLQFPNYSSELNVNALELDDSALYLCASSMSGREQYFGPGTRLTVT.